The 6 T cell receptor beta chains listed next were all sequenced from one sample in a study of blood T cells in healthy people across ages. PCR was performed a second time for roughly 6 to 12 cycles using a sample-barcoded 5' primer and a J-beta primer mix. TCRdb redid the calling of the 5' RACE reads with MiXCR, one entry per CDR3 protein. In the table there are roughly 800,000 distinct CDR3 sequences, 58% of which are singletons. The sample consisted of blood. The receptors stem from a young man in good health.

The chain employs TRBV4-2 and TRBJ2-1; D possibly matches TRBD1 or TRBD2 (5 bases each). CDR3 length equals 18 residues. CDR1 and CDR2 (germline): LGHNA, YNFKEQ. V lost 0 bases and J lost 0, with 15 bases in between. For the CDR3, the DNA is TGTGCCAGCAGCCAAGACCCTCCTACTAGGGGCTCCTACAATGAGCAGTTCTTC. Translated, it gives CASSQDPPTRGSYNEQFF.

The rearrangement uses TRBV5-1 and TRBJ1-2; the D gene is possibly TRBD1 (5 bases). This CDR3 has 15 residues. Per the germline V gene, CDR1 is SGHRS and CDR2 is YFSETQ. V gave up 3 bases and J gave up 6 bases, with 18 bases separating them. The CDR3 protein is CASSYGTQKGNGYTF. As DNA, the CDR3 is TGCGCCAGCAGCTACGGGACCCAGAAAGGGAATGGCTACACCTTC.

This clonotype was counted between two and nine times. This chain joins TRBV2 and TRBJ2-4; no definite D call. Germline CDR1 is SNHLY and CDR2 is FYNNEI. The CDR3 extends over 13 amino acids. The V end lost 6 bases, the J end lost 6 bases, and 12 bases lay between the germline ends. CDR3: CASSRAERNIQYF. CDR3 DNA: TGTGCCAGCAGCCGGGCGGAGAGAAACATTCAGTACTTC. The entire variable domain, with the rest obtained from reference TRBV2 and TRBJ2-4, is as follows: EPEVTQTPSHQVTQMGQEVILRCVPISNHLYFYWYRQILGQKVEFLVSFYNNEISEKSEIFDDQFSVERPDGSNFTLKIRSTKLEDSAMYFCASSRAERNIQYFGAGTRLSVL.

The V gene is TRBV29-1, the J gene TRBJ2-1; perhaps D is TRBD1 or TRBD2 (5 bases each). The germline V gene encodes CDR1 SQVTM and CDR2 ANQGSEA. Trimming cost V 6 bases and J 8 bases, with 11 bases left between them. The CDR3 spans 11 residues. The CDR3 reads CSVGPRDEQFF. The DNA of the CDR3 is TGCAGCGTGGGGCCGAGGGATGAGCAGTTCTTC.

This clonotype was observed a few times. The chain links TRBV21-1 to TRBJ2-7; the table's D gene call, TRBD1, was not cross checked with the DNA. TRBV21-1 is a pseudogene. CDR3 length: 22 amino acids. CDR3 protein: CASGELKNGTRGVPVDSYEQYF. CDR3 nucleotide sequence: TGTGCCAGCGGAGAACTAAAAAACGGGACACGAGGGGTCCCAGTTGACTCCTACGAGCAGTACTTC.

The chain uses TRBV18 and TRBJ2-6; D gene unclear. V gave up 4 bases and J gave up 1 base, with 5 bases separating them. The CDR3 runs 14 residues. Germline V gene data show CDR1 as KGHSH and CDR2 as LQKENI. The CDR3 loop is CASSQESGANVLTF. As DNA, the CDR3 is TGTGCCAGCTCACAGGAGTCTGGGGCCAACGTCCTGACTTTC.